This TCR beta chain is drawn from a study of OX40 agonist ivuxolimab in advanced cancers. Study-level information: Over 30% of patients had received prior checkpoint inhibitor therapy. Three patients, one with hepatocellular carcinoma and two with cutaneous melanoma, responded partially.

Profiling relied on immunoSEQ multiplex PCR, and the TCRdb table lists in-frame clones only, not all of them. The table has roughly 70,000 clones, about 83% seen once; the top ten hold about 0.61%. This CDR3 is 14 amino acids long. Germline loops: CDR1 SGHTA, CDR2 FQGNSA. With 1 base removed from V and 2 bases from J, the gap between germline ends came to 7 bases. The J gene is TRBJ2-3, the V gene TRBV7-2; D unclear. This TCR came from an adult with an advanced solid tumor such as melanoma, head and neck, liver or kidney cancer. The input for sequencing was CD4+ or CD8+ T cells sorted from blood, taken in a trial of the OX40 agonist ivuxolimab. CDR3 nucleotide sequence: TGTGCCAGCAGCTTAGAGGGTCACACAGATACGCAGTATTTT. Translated: CASSLEGHTDTQYF.